This T cell receptor (beta chain) was sequenced for a study of blood T cell repertoires in COVID-19. The study drew participants aged roughly 18 to 95 years from some 25 US areas. Cohort placement rested on clinical history that participants reported themselves. Using immunoSEQ multiplex PCR, the repertoire was profiled, and TCRdb retains in-frame clones only, with some absent. The sample holds about 200,000 clones, approximately 85% seen once. The ends lost 5 bases at V and 15 bases at J; junction bases unmatched: 11. The CDR3 totals 13 residues. The receptor comes from a man aged 35 to 55 with acute COVID-19. The rearrangement joins TRBV12-3 or TRBV12-4 to TRBJ2-1; 9 bases line up with TRBD2. Sequencing was performed on PBMCs or T cells enriched from blood (not recorded which). The CDR3 nucleotides read TGTGCCAGCAGTCGTACTCTAGCGGGATTGCCGTTCTTC. The encoded protein is CASSRTLAGLPFF.